Following are 10 T cell receptor beta chains from one sample sequenced in a study of blood T cell repertoires in COVID-19. This table comes from immunoSEQ multiplex PCR, and its TCRdb copy is limited to in-frame clones, with some not included. The table shows some 90,000 clones, with about 80% occurring only once. The sequencing input was peripheral blood. These receptors originate from a human donor in a cohort sampled during active COVID-19.

This clone came up a few times. The gene calls are TRBV27 and TRBJ2-7, with 10 bases matching TRBD1. CDR3 size: 16 residues. Germline-derived CDR1 and CDR2 are MNHEY and SMNVEV (reference sequence). J gave up 6 bases and V 5 bases, and 13 bases lay outside the gene matches. The CDR3 coding sequence is TGTGCCAGCAGTATACTATCCGGGACAGGGGCGGGCGAGCAGTACTTC. Translating it yields CASSILSGTGAGEQYF.

This clone was found once. The rearrangement uses TRBV5-1 and TRBJ1-2; 9 nucleotides align to TRBD1. Germline loops: CDR1 SGHRS, CDR2 YFSETQ. The CDR3 has 13 residues. V shed 7 bases, J shed 6 bases, and the junction held 7 bases outside the gene matches. For the CDR3, the DNA is TGCGCCAGCGGAACACAGGGGGCGCATGGCTACACCTTC. As protein: CASGTQGAHGYTF.

This clone was detected only a few times. This chain uses TRBV11-2 with TRBJ2-7, with TRBD1 matching 10 bases. The V gene's germline CDR1 is SGHAT and CDR2 FQNNGV. The J segment lost 4 bases and the V segment lost 3 bases, leaving 3 bases of the junction unmatched. CDR3 length: 14 residues. The CDR3 reads CASSLGQGRYEQYF. DNA of the CDR3: TGTGCCAGCAGCTTGGGACAGGGGCGATACGAGCAGTACTTC. The complete variable domain, with remaining parts taken from reference TRBV11-2 and TRBJ2-7, reads EAGVAQSPRYKIIEKRQSVAFWCNPISGHATLYWYQQILGQGPKLLIQFQNNGVVDDSQLPKDRFSAERLKGVDSTLKIQPAKLEDSAVYLCASSLGQGRYEQYFGPGTRLTVT.

The genes are TRBV12-3 or TRBV12-4 and TRBJ1-2; maybe TRBD1 (6 bases). The CDR3 extends over 12 amino acids. The ends were cut back, 6 bases at V and 6 bases at J, with 11 bases in the middle. The CDR3 coding sequence is TGTGCCAGCAGGGCGGGGGCTAATGGCTACACCTTC. Amino acid sequence: CASRAGANGYTF.

This rearrangement joins TRBV9 to TRBJ2-7; no clear D. Deletions cut 4 bases from V and 3 bases from J, with 14 bases between. Germline assignment: CDR1 SGDLS and CDR2 YYNGEE. The CDR3 contains 14 residues. Here the CDR3 reads CASSPPGGIYEQYF. CDR3 nucleotide sequence: TGTGCCAGCAGCCCCCCCGGCGGCATCTACGAGCAGTACTTC.

The V call is TRBV2, the J call TRBJ2-7, with 8 nucleotides matching TRBD1. The germline gives CDR1 SNHLY, CDR2 FYNNEI. The CDR3 covers 15 residues. V trimming: 8 bases; J trimming: 4 bases; junction bases outside the gene matches: 13. The CDR3 DNA reads TGTGCCAGCTCCGGTATAGGACAGGGAGAGTACGAGCAGTACTTC. It yields the protein CASSGIGQGEYEQYF.

This sequence joins TRBV3-1 (or the pseudogene TRBV3-2) and TRBJ2-7, with D possibly matching TRBD2 (5 bases). Trimming left V 5 bases short and J 6 bases short, with 14 bases between. CDR1 LGHDT and CDR2 YNNKEL come from the germline V gene (reference sequence). The CDR3 consists of 13 residues. The CDR3 reads CASSNREESEQYF. DNA for the CDR3: TGTGCCAGCAGCAACCGGGAAGAGAGCGAGCAGTACTTC.

The rearrangement joins TRBV3-1 (or the pseudogene TRBV3-2) to TRBJ2-3; 7 nucleotides line up with TRBD2. The CDR3 has 14 residues. Germline CDR1 is LGHDT and CDR2 is YNNKEL (reference sequence). The CDR3 loop reads CAISISGWGDTQYF. The CDR3 DNA follows: TGTGCAATCAGTATTAGCGGGTGGGGGGATACGCAGTATTTT.

This chain joins TRBV5-6 and TRBJ1-2; D not certain. The germline CDR1 and CDR2 sequences are SGHDT and YYEEEE. V dropped 6 bases and J dropped 8 bases, with 14 bases sitting between them. The CDR3 contains 12 residues. The CDR3 protein is CASTEGVRGYTF. CDR3 nucleotide sequence: TGTGCCAGCACGGAGGGTGTCCGAGGCTACACCTTC. Full variable domain (outside the CDR3, taken from reference TRBV5-6 and TRBJ1-2): DAGVTQSPTHLIKTRGQQVTLRCSPKSGHDTVSWYQQALGQGPQFIFQYYEEEERQRGNFPDRFSGHQFPNYSSELNVNALLLGDSALYLCASTEGVRGYTFGSGTRLTVV.

The rearrangement links TRBV7-8 to TRBJ2-6, with D hard to call. The CDR3 sequence is 14 residues long. Germline assignment: CDR1 SGHVS and CDR2 FQNEAQ. The V and J ends lost 6 bases and 3 bases respectively, with 9 bases between them. The CDR3 nucleotides are TGTGCCAGCAGGAGTTCGGGTGGGGCCAACGTCCTGACTTTC. Its translation: CASRSSGGANVLTF.